Listed below are T cell receptor beta chains from one sample, sequenced in a study of cytomegalovirus exposure and HLA in healthy donors. Only in-frame clones appear in the TCRdb table, and some are missing; sequencing was by immunoSEQ multiplex PCR. Found here are around 70,000 clones, approximately 60% of them singletons; the top ten hold about 3%. Material: PBMCs. These receptors all come from a man younger than 45 in good health and CMV-seronegative. Each CDR3 is given with its conserved first and last residue. D genes are given only for firm matches. The size of a clone is reported for some rows only, either as once, few or many, or as a class for expanded clones.

size	V	J	D	DNA	CDR3
NA	TRBV2	TRBJ1-5	NA	TGTGCCAGCAGTGAAGCCCAGACACCATCGTGGGTTCAGCCCCAGCATTTT	CASSEAQTPSWVQPQHF
NA	TRBV6-5	TRBJ1-6	NA	TGTGCCAGCAGACGACCCTCGACAGCTAATTCACCCCTCCACTTT	CASRRPSTANSPLHF
NA	TRBV6-5	TRBJ2-7	TRBD1	TGTGCCAGCATGAGGTCACAGGGGGAGTACGAGCAGTACTTC	CASMRSQGEYEQYF
NA	TRBV6-1	TRBJ2-5	TRBD2	TGTGCCAGCAGATACCGATCAGCGGGGAGGGAGACCCAGTACTTC	CASRYRSAGRETQYF
NA	TRBV13	TRBJ1-1	NA	TGTGCCAGCAGCTTAATTTACCCAGGGAACACTGAAGCTTTCTTT	CASSLIYPGNTEAFF
once	TRBV9	TRBJ1-2	NA	TGTGCCAGCAGCCATAAAAGCCCCCAGGTAGCTAACTATGGCTACACCTTC	CASSHKSPQVANYGYTF
NA	TRBV7-2	TRBJ2-7	NA	TGTGCCAGCAGCTTAGAAGGGGAGGCCTACGAGCAGTACTTC	CASSLEGEAYEQYF
NA	TRBV5-4	TRBJ2-1	TRBD2	TGTGCCAGCAGCCGGGGGACTAGCACTCGGTTCTTC	CASSRGTSTRFF
NA	TRBV28	TRBJ1-1	TRBD1	TGTGCCAGCAGTCCTGGACAGGGGAGGAACACTGAAGCTTTCTTT	CASSPGQGRNTEAFF
few	TRBV7-9	TRBJ2-1	TRBD1	TGTGCCAGCAGCAGACAGGGGGCGGCCAATGAGCAGTTCTTC	CASSRQGAANEQFF
NA	TRBV5-6	TRBJ1-6	NA	TGTGCCAGCAGCTACAAAGCGAATTATAATTCACCCCTCCACTTT	CASSYKANYNSPLHF
NA	TRBV30	TRBJ1-5	TRBD1	TGTGCCTGGGGACAGGGCTCGCTAAATCAGCCCCAGCATTTT	CAWGQGSLNQPQHF
NA	TRBV10-3	TRBJ1-1	NA	TGTGCCATCAGTGAGTCACAGCTGAACACTGAAGCTTTCTTT	CAISESQLNTEAFF
few	TRBV30	TRBJ1-6	NA	TGTGCCTGGAGTGCAAGGGGTACCTATAATTCACCCCTCCACTTT	CAWSARGTYNSPLHF
NA	TRBV12-5	TRBJ2-2	NA	TGTGCTAGTGGTTTGTCACAGTTAAACACCGGGGAGCTGTTTTTT	CASGLSQLNTGELFF
NA	TRBV5-1	TRBJ1-2	NA	TGCGCCAGCAGCCAAGATTGGGGTGGGGCTGGTGGCTACACCTTC	CASSQDWGGAGGYTF
NA	TRBV28	TRBJ1-6	TRBD1	TGTGCCATTTTACCCCTCCAGGGGGGAACACCCCTCCACTTT	CAILPLQGGTPLHF
once	TRBV5-4	TRBJ2-5	NA	TGTGCCAGCACCCAGGGAGGGGGGGAGACCCAGTACTTC	CASTQGGGETQYF
NA	TRBV14	TRBJ2-4	TRBD2	TGTGCCAGCAGCCGGGAGGGTGCGGCCAAAAACATTCAGTACTTC	CASSREGAAKNIQYF
NA	TRBV4-1	TRBJ1-5	TRBD1	TGCGCCAGCAGCCAAGAGGACAGGGTAAAGCAGCCCCAGCATTTT	CASSQEDRVKQPQHF
few	TRBV5-6	TRBJ1-6	NA	TGTGCCAGCAGCTTGTCCGAGAATTCACCCCTCCACTTT	CASSLSENSPLHF
few	TRBV28	TRBJ2-7	NA	TGTGCCAGCAGTTTATGGACAGCTTCCTACGAGCAGTACTTC	CASSLWTASYEQYF
NA	TRBV27	TRBJ2-7	NA	TGTGCCAGCAGTTTATATCCAGCCTACGAGCAGTACTTC	CASSLYPAYEQYF
NA	TRBV30	TRBJ2-2	TRBD1	TGTGCCTGGGCCCGGGACAGCACCGGGGAGCTGTTTTTT	CAWARDSTGELFF
NA	TRBV18	TRBJ1-2	NA	TGTGCCAGCTCATCCGACGCGGGGAGCGATGGCTACACCTTC	CASSSDAGSDGYTF
NA	TRBV30	TRBJ1-5	NA	TGTGCCGGGAATCAGGGCAATCAGCCCCAGCATTTT	CAGNQGNQPQHF
few	TRBV6-5	TRBJ1-4	NA	TGTGCCAGCAGTTACGGGGGGGGCTGGGAAAAACTGTTTTTT	CASSYGGGWEKLFF
few	TRBV15	TRBJ2-7	NA	TGTGCCACCAGCAAGTGGGAGAGCTACGAGCAGTACTTC	CATSKWESYEQYF
NA	TRBV6-5	TRBJ2-3	TRBD1	TGTGCCAGCAGTTACTCACAACAGGGGAATCGAGATACGCAGTATTTT	CASSYSQQGNRDTQYF
NA	TRBV7-2	TRBJ2-3	TRBD1	TGTGCCAGCAGCCAATCGGGACAGGGGACCGATACGCAGTATTTT	CASSQSGQGTDTQYF
few	TRBV4-2	TRBJ2-5	TRBD2	TGTGCCAGCAGCCAAGATCCAGGACTAGGAGGGACCCAGTACTTC	CASSQDPGLGGTQYF